A single sample gave rise to the 3 T cell receptor beta chains below, sequenced in a study of shared clonotypes between healthy human individuals. Clones were read by immunoSEQ multiplex PCR, and TCRdb kept only the in-frame ones, dropping some. The sample lists about 2.2 million clones, roughly 95% occurring once. Terminally differentiated effector memory CD45RA+ cells were left out of the naive CD8 fraction, which was CD45RO-negative and positively selected for CCR7. Sequencing was performed on naive CD8+ T cells from PBMCs. The receptors originated from a man between 18 and 29 years old in good health. Some clones in this sample may be carry-over from other donors' samples.

This chain connects TRBV7-8 to TRBJ2-7; 10 nucleotides agree with TRBD1. Germline loops: CDR1 SGHVS, CDR2 FQNEAQ. V dropped 5 bases and J dropped 1; count of bases not matched to a gene: 5. This CDR3 spans 15 amino acids. The CDR3 reads CASSLDRGRSYEQYF. In DNA form, the CDR3 reads TGTGCCAGCAGCCTAGACAGGGGGCGATCCTACGAGCAGTACTTC.

The chain is built from TRBV4-3 and TRBJ1-5; no clear D gene. Trimming left V 1 base short and J 11 bases short, with 12 bases between. CDR3 length: 13 residues. CDR1 and CDR2 (germline): LGHNA, YSLEER. CDR3 nucleotides: TGCGCCAGCAGCCAAGCCCTAGCCGGGGCCCAGCATTTT. It translates to CASSQALAGAQHF.

This chain links TRBV19 with TRBJ1-5; TRBD1 matches at 8 bases. CDR1 is LNHDA and CDR2 is SQIVND in the germline V gene (reference sequence). Trimming at V came to 6 bases and at J to 10 bases, leaving 11 bases not matched to a gene. The CDR3 runs 14 residues. The CDR3 DNA sequence: TGTGCCAGTAGCACGGACAGGGCGTATTCCCCCCAGCATTTT. Translating gives CASSTDRAYSPQHF.